These T cell receptor beta chains were read from a single sample in a study of cytomegalovirus exposure and HLA in healthy donors. Clones were sequenced by immunoSEQ multiplex PCR, and TCRdb holds only the in-frame ones, with some missing. The profile shows more than 90,000 clones, about 80% of them singletons. The source material was PBMCs. The origin of the receptors is a man aged 40-49 years in good health and CMV-seronegative. Both conserved end residues are part of each CDR3. The D gene is left open where the match is weak. Clone sizes are given selectively: once, few, many, or a class where the clone is expanded.

once	TRBV4-3	TRBJ2-1	15	TRBD1	TGCGCCAGCAGCCAAACCGGGACAGGGAGGTATGAGCAGTTCTTC	CASSQTGTGRYEQFF
few	TRBV7-2	TRBJ1-1	12	NA	TGTGCCAGCACTACGAGCAGGGGTGAAGCTTTCTTT	CASTTSRGEAFF
NA	TRBV18	TRBJ1-4	14	NA	TGTGCCAGCTCACCGGTCAGCGGAAATGAAAAACTGTTTTTT	CASSPVSGNEKLFF
NA	TRBV6-5	TRBJ2-7	15	TRBD1	TGTGCCAGCAGTTACGGGAGACAGGGGCCCCTCGAGCAGTACTTC	CASSYGRQGPLEQYF
NA	TRBV18	TRBJ1-6	14	NA	TGTGCCAGCTCAGAAGACAGTCCTAATTCACCCCTCCACTTT	CASSEDSPNSPLHF
few	TRBV28	TRBJ2-7	11	NA	TGTGCCAGCAGTTTCGAACAGGCCCAGTACTTC	CASSFEQAQYF
NA	TRBV6-5	TRBJ1-2	15	TRBD1	TGTGCCAGCAGACGCCATCAAGGGGGCGGCTATGGCTACACCTTC	CASRRHQGGGYGYTF
NA	TRBV4-1	TRBJ1-2	17	TRBD1	TGCGCCAGCAGCCAAGGGTACAGGACAGGGGCCCACTATGGCTACACCTTC	CASSQGYRTGAHYGYTF
few	TRBV9	TRBJ1-2	16	TRBD1	TGTGCCAGCAGCGTCCGCCGGGGACAGGGCTTATCGGGCTACACCTTC	CASSVRRGQGLSGYTF
few	TRBV7-9	TRBJ1-5	14	NA	TGTTCCAGCAGCCGGGAGGGTAGCAATCAGCCCCAGCATTTT	CSSSREGSNQPQHF
few	TRBV7-9	TRBJ2-2	16	TRBD1	TGTTCCAGCAGCTTGGGACAGGGTATGATCGCCGGGGAGCTGTTTTTT	CSSSLGQGMIAGELFF
few	TRBV9	TRBJ2-2	18	TRBD1	TGTGCCAGCAGCGTAAAGGAGGGACAGGGGAGTATATCCGGGGAGCTGTTTTTT	CASSVKEGQGSISGELFF
NA	TRBV9	TRBJ2-1	14	TRBD1	TGTGCCAGCAGCGCCCGGGACAGGGGAAATGAGCAGTTCTTC	CASSARDRGNEQFF
NA	TRBV7-2	TRBJ1-2	14	NA	TGTGCCAGCAGCTTAGTAGGGGGGGACTATGGCTACACCTTC	CASSLVGGDYGYTF
NA	TRBV6-6	TRBJ1-4	15	TRBD1	TGTGCCAGCAGTCTTCCAGACAGGGGAAATGAAAAACTGTTTTTT	CASSLPDRGNEKLFF
once	TRBV28	TRBJ1-2	16	TRBD1	TGTGCCAGCAGTTGGACAGGGAATTTAGTAGACTATGGCTACACCTTC	CASSWTGNLVDYGYTF
NA	TRBV7-9	TRBJ2-1	16	TRBD2	TGTTCCAGCAGCCCTTGGACTAGCGGGAGCAACAATGAGCAGTTCTTC	CSSSPWTSGSNNEQFF
NA	TRBV2	TRBJ1-4	14	NA	TGTGCCAGTTCTGGGGGCGGGTCTAATGAAAAACTGTTTTTT	CASSGGGSNEKLFF
NA	TRBV7-6	TRBJ2-3	12	NA	TGTGCCAGCAGCTTAGTAGTAGATACGCAGTATTTT	CASSLVVDTQYF
NA	TRBV6-5	TRBJ1-1	15	NA	TGTGCCAGCAGGGTTAACAGGGATATAAACACTGAAGCTTTCTTT	CASRVNRDINTEAFF
NA	TRBV7-8	TRBJ2-5	14	NA	TGTGCCAGCAGCTTAGGACAGTACCAAGAGACCCAGTACTTC	CASSLGQYQETQYF
NA	TRBV28	TRBJ1-5	14	NA	TGTGCCAGCAGGGACAGAAATTGGAATCAGCCCCAGCATTTT	CASRDRNWNQPQHF
NA	TRBV2	TRBJ1-1	13	TRBD1	TGTGCCAGCAGACAGGGGGCGGTCACTGAAGCTTTCTTT	CASRQGAVTEAFF
NA	TRBV6-5	TRBJ2-1	11	NA	TGTGCCAGCAGAAGCCACAATGAGCAGTTCTTC	CASRSHNEQFF